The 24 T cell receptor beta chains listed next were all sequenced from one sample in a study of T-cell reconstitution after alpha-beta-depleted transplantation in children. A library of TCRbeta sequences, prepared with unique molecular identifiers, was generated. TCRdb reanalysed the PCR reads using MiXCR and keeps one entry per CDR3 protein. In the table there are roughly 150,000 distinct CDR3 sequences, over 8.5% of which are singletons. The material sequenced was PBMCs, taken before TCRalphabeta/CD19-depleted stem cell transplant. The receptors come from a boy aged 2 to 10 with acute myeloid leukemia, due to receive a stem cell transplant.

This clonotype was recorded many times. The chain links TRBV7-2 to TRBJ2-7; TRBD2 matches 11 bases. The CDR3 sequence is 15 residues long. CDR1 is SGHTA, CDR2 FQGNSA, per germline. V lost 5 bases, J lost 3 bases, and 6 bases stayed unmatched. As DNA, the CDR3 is TGTGCCAGCAGCACGACTAGCGGGGCTCGCTACGAGCAGTACGTC. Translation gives CASSTTSGARYEQYV.

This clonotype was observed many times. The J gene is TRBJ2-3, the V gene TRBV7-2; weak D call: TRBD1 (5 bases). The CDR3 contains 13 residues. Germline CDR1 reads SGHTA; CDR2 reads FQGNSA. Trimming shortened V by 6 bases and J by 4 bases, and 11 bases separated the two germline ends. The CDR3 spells CASSFRRADTQYF. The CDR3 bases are TGTGCCAGCAGTTTCCGCAGGGCAGATACGCAGTATTTT.

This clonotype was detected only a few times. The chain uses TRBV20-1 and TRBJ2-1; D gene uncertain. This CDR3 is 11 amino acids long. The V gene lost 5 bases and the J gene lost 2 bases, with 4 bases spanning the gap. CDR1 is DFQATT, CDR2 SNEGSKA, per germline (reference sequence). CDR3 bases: TGCAGTGCTGTGCCCTACAATGAGCAGTTCTTC. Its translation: CSAVPYNEQFF.

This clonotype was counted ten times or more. CDR3 in DNA: TGTGCCAGCAGGGACAGGGCTATCTATAATTCACCCCTCCACTTT. Translated, it gives CASRDRAIYNSPLHF. V gene TRBV12-3 or TRBV12-4 combines with J gene TRBJ1-6, with TRBD1 identical over 8 bases. The CDR3 contains 15 residues. Trimming took 6 bases from V and 3 from J; bases not matched to a gene: 4.

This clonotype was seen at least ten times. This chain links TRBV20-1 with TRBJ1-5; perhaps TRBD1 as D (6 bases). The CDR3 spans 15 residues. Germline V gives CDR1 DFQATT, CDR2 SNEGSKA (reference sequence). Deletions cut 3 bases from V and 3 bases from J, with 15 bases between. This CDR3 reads CSASPWAGANQPQHF. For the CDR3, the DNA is TGCAGTGCTAGCCCCTGGGCAGGGGCCAATCAGCCCCAGCATTTT.

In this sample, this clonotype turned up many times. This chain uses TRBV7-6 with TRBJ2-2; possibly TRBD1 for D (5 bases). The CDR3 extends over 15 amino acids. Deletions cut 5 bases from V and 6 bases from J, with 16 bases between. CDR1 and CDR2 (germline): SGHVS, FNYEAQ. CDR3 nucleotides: TGTGCCAGCAGCCCCCCAGGGCCCGGGCCCGGGGAGCTGTTTTTT. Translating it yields CASSPPGPGPGELFF.

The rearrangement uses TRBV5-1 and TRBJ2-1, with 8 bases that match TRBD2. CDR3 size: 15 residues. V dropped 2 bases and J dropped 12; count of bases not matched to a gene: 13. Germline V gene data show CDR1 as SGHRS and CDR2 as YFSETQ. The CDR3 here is CASSFGTRISHGQFF. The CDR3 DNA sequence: TGCGCCAGCAGCTTTGGGACTAGGATATCGCATGGGCAGTTCTTC. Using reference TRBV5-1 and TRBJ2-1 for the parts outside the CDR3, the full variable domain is KAGVTQTPRYLIKTRGQQVTLSCSPISGHRSVSWYQQTPGQGLQFLFEYFSETQRNKGNFPGRFSGRQFSNSRSEMNVSTLELGDSALYLCASSFGTRISHGQFFGPGTRLTVL.

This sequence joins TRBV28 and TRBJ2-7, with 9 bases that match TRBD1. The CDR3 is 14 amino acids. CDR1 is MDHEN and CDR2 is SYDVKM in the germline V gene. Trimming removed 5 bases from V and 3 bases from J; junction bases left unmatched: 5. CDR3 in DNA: TGTGCCAGCAGTAGGGACAGGGAGATCTACGAGCAGTACTTC. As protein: CASSRDREIYEQYF.

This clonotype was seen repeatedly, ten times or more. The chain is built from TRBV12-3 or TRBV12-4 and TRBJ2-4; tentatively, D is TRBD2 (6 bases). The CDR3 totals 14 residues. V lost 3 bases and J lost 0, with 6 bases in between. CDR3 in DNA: TGTGCCAGCAGTTTCGGGGGAGCCAAAAACATTCAGTACTTC. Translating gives CASSFGGAKNIQYF.

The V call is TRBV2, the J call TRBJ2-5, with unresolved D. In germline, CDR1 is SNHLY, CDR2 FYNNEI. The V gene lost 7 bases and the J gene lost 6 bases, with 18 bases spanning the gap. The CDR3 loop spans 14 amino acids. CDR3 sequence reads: CASTRQLAGQTQYF. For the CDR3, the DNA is TGTGCCAGCACTCGACAACTGGCTGGGCAGACCCAGTACTTC.

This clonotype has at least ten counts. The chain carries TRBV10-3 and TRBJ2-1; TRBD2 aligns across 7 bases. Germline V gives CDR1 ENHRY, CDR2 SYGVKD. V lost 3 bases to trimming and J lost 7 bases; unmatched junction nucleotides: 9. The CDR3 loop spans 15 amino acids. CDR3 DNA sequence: TGTGCCATCAGTGATGTGGGAGGCGGGGGTAATGAGCAGTTCTTC. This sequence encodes CAISDVGGGGNEQFF.

In nucleotides, the CDR3 is TGTGCCAGCAGCTTGGGGGTAGTTGGCGCAGATACGCAGTATTTT. The encoded protein is CASSLGVVGADTQYF. The chain uses TRBV5-4 and TRBJ2-3; D call uncertain. V lost 0 bases and J lost 4, with 12 bases in between. Germline CDR1 and CDR2: SGHNT and YYREEE (reference sequence). CDR3 length: 15 amino acids.

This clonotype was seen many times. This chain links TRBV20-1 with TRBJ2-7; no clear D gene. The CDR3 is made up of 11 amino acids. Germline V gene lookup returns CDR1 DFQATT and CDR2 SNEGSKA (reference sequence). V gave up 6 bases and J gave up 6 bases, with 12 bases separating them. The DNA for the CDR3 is TGCAGTGCCCGTGGCCCCTCCGAGCAGTACTTC. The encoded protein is CSARGPSEQYF.

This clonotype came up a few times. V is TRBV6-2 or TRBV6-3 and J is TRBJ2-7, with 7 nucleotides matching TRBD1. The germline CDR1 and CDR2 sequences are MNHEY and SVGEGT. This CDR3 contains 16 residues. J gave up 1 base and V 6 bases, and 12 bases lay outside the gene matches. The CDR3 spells CASRRGLVPFSYEQYV. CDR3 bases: TGTGCCAGCAGAAGGGGGCTGGTCCCTTTTTCCTACGAGCAGTACGTC.

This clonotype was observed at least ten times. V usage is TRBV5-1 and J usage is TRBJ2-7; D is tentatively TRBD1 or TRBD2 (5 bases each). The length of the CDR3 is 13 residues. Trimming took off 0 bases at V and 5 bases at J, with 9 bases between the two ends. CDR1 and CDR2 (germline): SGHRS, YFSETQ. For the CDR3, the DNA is TGCGCCAGCAGCTTGGGAATGGGGGACGAGCAGTACGTC. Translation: CASSLGMGDEQYV.

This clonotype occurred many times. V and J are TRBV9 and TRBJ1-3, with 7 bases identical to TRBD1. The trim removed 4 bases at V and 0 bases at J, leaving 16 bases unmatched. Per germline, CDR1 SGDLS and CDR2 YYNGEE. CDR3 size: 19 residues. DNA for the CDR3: TGTGCCAGCAGCCCACATCGACAGGGCTACCTCCCCTCTGGAAACACCATATATTTT. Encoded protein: CASSPHRQGYLPSGNTIYF.

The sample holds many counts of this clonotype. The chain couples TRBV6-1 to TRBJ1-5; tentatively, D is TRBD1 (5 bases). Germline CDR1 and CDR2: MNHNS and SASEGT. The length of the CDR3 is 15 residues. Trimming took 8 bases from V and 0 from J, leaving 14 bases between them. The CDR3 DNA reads TGTGCCAGCGGGGAGGGGCAGTATAGCAATCAGCCCCAGCATTTT. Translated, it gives CASGEGQYSNQPQHF.

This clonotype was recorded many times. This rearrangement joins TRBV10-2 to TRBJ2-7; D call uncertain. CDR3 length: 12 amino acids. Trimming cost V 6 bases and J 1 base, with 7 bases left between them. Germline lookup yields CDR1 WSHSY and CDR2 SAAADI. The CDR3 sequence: CASSVGSYEQYF. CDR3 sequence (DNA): TGCGCCAGCAGCGTAGGGTCCTACGAGCAGTACTTC.

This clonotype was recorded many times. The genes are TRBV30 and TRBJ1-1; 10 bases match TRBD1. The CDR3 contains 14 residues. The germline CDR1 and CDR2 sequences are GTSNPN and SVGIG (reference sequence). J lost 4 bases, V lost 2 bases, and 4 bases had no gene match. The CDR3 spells CAWSSGQGPTEAFF. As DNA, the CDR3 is TGTGCCTGGAGTTCGGGACAGGGGCCCACTGAAGCTTTCTTT.

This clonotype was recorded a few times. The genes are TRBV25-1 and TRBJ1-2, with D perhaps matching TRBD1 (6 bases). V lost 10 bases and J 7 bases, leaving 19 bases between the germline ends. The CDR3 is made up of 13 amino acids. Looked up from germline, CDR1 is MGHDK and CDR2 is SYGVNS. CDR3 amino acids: CAIGEGGAAGYTF. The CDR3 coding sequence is TGTGCCATCGGCGAGGGGGGGGCCGCTGGCTACACCTTC.

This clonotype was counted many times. The CDR3 nucleotides read TGTGCCAGCAGTGAAATTACAGGGGACAACTATGGCTACACCTTC. Its translation is CASSEITGDNYGYTF. The rearrangement uses TRBV6-1 and TRBJ1-2; 7 positions match TRBD1. The CDR3 sequence is 15 residues long. J gave up 2 bases and V 2 bases, and 5 bases lay outside the gene matches. Germline V gene data show CDR1 as MNHNS and CDR2 as SASEGT.

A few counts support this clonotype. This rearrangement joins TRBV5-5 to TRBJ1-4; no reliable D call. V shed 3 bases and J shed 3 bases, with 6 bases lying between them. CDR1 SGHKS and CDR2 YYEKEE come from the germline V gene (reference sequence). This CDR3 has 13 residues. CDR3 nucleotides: TGTGCCAGCAGCTGGGTTCCTAATGAAAAACTGTTTTTT. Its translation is CASSWVPNEKLFF.

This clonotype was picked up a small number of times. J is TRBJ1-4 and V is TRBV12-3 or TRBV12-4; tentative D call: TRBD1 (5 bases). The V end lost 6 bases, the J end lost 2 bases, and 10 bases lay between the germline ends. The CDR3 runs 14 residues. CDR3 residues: CASSQQVTNEKLFF. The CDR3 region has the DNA TGTGCCAGCAGCCAACAGGTCACTAATGAAAAACTGTTTTTT.

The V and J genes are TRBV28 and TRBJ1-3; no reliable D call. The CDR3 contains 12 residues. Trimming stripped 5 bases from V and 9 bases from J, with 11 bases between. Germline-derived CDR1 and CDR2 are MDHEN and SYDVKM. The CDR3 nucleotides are TGTGCCAGCAGTGATCTGATCCGCACCATATATTTT. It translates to CASSDLIRTIYF.